This T cell receptor beta chain derives from a study of blood T cell repertoires in COVID-19. Study overall: Both acute and convalescent COVID-19 samples were obtained from the United States, Italy and Spain. PBMCs, B-cell-depleted T cells, or T cells were the source of the cDNA or gDNA that made up the material.

The CDR3 consists of 14 residues. V was pared by 2 bases and J by 7 bases, with 9 bases between. CDR1 and CDR2 from the germline V gene are SEHNR and FQNEAQ (reference sequence). Original data processing: The authors estimated nucleated cell counts from reference gene primer amplification. Here immunoSEQ multiplex PCR was the method, and the copy in TCRdb shows in-frame clones only, minus some. V and J calls and clone size follow that table, whereas D and trimming were derived from the DNA. The sample lists 120,000 to 150,000 clones, around 84% seen once, with 38% in the top ten. The receptor comes from a human donor in a cohort sampled during active COVID-19. Sequences were obtained from peripheral blood. The chain links TRBV7-9 to TRBJ1-6; D remains ambiguous. CDR3 sequence reads: CASSLSRRNSPLHF. The CDR3 nucleotides are TGTGCCAGCAGCTTAAGTAGGAGGAATTCACCCCTCCACTTT. Supplemented by reference TRBV7-9 and TRBJ1-6, the full variable domain reads DTGVSQNPRHKITKRGQNVTFRCDPISEHNRLYWYRQTLGQGPEFLTYFQNEAQLEKSRLLSDRFSAERPKGSFSTLEIQRTEQGDSAMYLCASSLSRRNSPLHFGNGTRLTVT.